The clone carrying this T cell receptor beta chain has only one observation. Its target is unknown. This CDR3 has 15 residues. Trimming shortened V by 0 bases and J by 8 bases, and 17 bases separated the two germline ends. Germline lookup yields CDR1 SGHRS and CDR2 YFSETQ. In the PCR, 60 Vbeta and 13 Jbeta primers were used. Clones were read by immunoSEQ multiplex PCR, and TCRdb kept only the in-frame ones, dropping some. The table lists more than 95,000 clones, around 82% of them singletons. This entry is derived from a study of cytomegalovirus exposure and HLA in healthy donors. General study findings and limits: The study recorded over 150 TCR beta chains that were cytomegalovirus-associated.

The origin of this receptor is a female donor in good health and CMV-seronegative. Sequencing was done on a sample of PBMCs. The chain has TRBV5-1 and TRBJ1-2; D perhaps matches TRBD1 (6 bases). The CDR3 DNA follows: TGCGCCAGCAGCTTGGCCCCAACAGGGTTGAAAGGCTACACCTTC. Translation gives CASSLAPTGLKGYTF. Supplemented by reference TRBV5-1 and TRBJ1-2, the full variable domain reads KAGVTQTPRYLIKTRGQQVTLSCSPISGHRSVSWYQQTPGQGLQFLFEYFSETQRNKGNFPGRFSGRQFSNSRSEMNVSTLELGDSALYLCASSLAPTGLKGYTFGSGTRLTVV.